This T cell receptor beta chain appears in the sequencing data of a study of cytomegalovirus exposure and HLA in healthy donors. Remarks on this clone: Its antigen is unknown.

Study conclusions and caveats: According to the study, 150 to 200 TCR beta chains were cytomegalovirus-associated. With high specificity and sensitivity, the classifier reportedly diagnosed cytomegalovirus status.

Sequencing was performed with immunoSEQ multiplex PCR; in TCRdb, only in-frame clones are kept and a portion is missing. The table includes hundreds of thousands of clones, 86% detected once. Separate from the approximately 720-subject first cohort was the roughly 120-subject validation cohort, to which the donors belonged. The CDR3 runs 16 residues. V lost 6 bases to trimming and J lost 3 bases; unmatched junction nucleotides: 10. Germline V CDR1 and CDR2: SGHTA, FQGNSA. The chain employs TRBV7-2 and TRBJ2-7; 11 nucleotides match TRBD2. Sequencing was performed on PBMCs. This clonotype was sampled from a woman under 30 in good health and CMV-seronegative. The CDR3, as DNA: TGTGCCAGCAGGGTCGTCGGGACTAGCGGAAACTACGAGCAGTACTTC. This translates into CASRVVGTSGNYEQYF.